The 18 T cell receptor beta chains reported below all come from one sample, sequenced in a study of CD8 T cells in ankylosing spondylitis. Via MiXCR, TCRdb re-called the 5' RACE reads, giving one row per CDR3 protein. Seen here are about 320,000 distinct CDR3 sequences, 9.5% to 13% observed once, and the top ten hold roughly 9.5%. The sample consisted of blood, either unsorted or a sorted T cell fraction (not recorded which). Receptor source: a female donor with ankylosing spondylitis or in good health (not recorded which).

V is TRBV2 and J is TRBJ1-4; D possibly corresponds to TRBD1 (6 bases). The CDR3 loop spans 12 amino acids. Germline V CDR1 and CDR2: SNHLY, FYNNEI. The DNA of the CDR3 is TGTGCTACCAGGGGCTCTAATGAAAAACTGTTTTTT. This codes for CATRGSNEKLFF.

This clonotype was counted ten times or more. This chain links TRBV6-2 or TRBV6-3 with TRBJ1-5; TRBD1 agrees at 7 bases. Germline-derived CDR1 and CDR2 are MNHEY and SVGEGT. This CDR3 is built from 14 residues. V gave up 4 bases and J gave up 8 bases; unmatched junction bases: 8. CDR3 coding DNA: TGTGCCAGCAGTTCAAGACAGGGTAGTAAGCCCCAGCATTTT. Translating gives CASSSRQGSKPQHF.

There are many counts of this clonotype. V gene TRBV7-9 combines with J gene TRBJ2-1, with D perhaps TRBD1 (6 bases). The CDR3 extends over 12 amino acids. Trimming stripped 11 bases from V and 2 bases from J, with 10 bases between. Germline loops: CDR1 SEHNR, CDR2 FQNEAQ (reference sequence). DNA for the CDR3: TGTGCCGCCGGGACAACCTACAATGAGCAGTTCTTC. It yields the protein CAAGTTYNEQFF.

CDR3 loop: CSASPADGTEAFF. Written as DNA, the CDR3 is TGCAGTGCTAGTCCCGCCGACGGCACTGAAGCTTTCTTT. J is TRBJ1-1 and V is TRBV20-1, with D unclear. Trimming removed 3 bases from V and 4 bases from J, with 12 bases in between. The CDR3 extends over 13 amino acids. Germline values: CDR1 DFQATT, CDR2 SNEGSKA (reference sequence).

Only one count was recorded for this clonotype. The chain couples TRBV19 to TRBJ2-1; 9 bases agree with TRBD2. Germline V gene lookup returns CDR1 LNHDA and CDR2 SQIVND (reference sequence). V gave up 7 bases and J gave up 6 bases; unmatched junction bases: 16. There are 17 residues in the CDR3. The CDR3 DNA reads TGTGCCAGTACCCCCGGCGGGAGGGTTGGGCCTGGCAATGAGCAGTTCTTC. It encodes CASTPGGRVGPGNEQFF.

This clonotype came up a few times. V usage is TRBV20-1 and J usage is TRBJ2-3; no clear D. V was cut by 1 base and J by 2 bases, with 7 bases left in between. CDR1 and CDR2 from the germline V gene are DFQATT and SNEGSKA (reference sequence). The CDR3 has 13 amino acids. CDR3: CSARGSHTDTQYF. Written as DNA, the CDR3 is TGCAGTGCTAGAGGGTCACACACAGATACGCAGTATTTT.

The V call is TRBV12-3 or TRBV12-4, the J call TRBJ2-1; 8 bases fit TRBD1. The CDR3 contains 16 residues. The V segment lost 6 bases and the J segment 6 bases; nucleotides outside the gene matches: 13. The CDR3 nucleotides are TGTGCCAGCAGGCCCCAGGGGGCTCTAGCTTTCAATGAGCAGTTCTTC. This gives the protein CASRPQGALAFNEQFF.

This clonotype has ten or more counts. The V gene is TRBV2, the J gene TRBJ2-4, with 8 bases identical to TRBD1. J was trimmed by 0 bases and V by 4 bases; bases with no gene match: 5. This CDR3 comprises 16 residues. Germline assignment: CDR1 SNHLY and CDR2 FYNNEI. The CDR3 bases are TGTGCCAGCAGTGCCGACAGGGGTTTAGCCAAAAACATTCAGTACTTC. It specifies CASSADRGLAKNIQYF.

In this sample, this clonotype turned up a few times. The chain employs TRBV7-8 and TRBJ2-7, with 14 bases that match TRBD2. Germline V CDR1 and CDR2: SGHVS, FQNEAQ. With V trimmed by 3 bases and J by 4 bases, 11 bases remained unmatched. The CDR3 is 18 residues long. CDR3 protein: CASSFPTSGGASIYEQYF. The CDR3 DNA sequence: TGTGCCAGCAGCTTTCCGACTAGCGGGGGGGCGTCTATTTACGAGCAGTACTTC.

In its sample, this clonotype was seen many times. The rearrangement links TRBV20-1 to TRBJ2-3; 8 bases match TRBD2. The CDR3 covers 13 residues. V dropped 7 bases and J dropped 2; count of bases not matched to a gene: 5. CDR1 DFQATT and CDR2 SNEGSKA come from the germline V gene (reference sequence). CDR3 coding DNA: TGCAGTGGGGAGCGGGGGCCCACAGATACGCAGTATTTT. It codes for CSGERGPTDTQYF.

This clonotype was picked up many times. This chain joins TRBV27 and TRBJ2-1, with no clear D. The germline V gene encodes CDR1 MNHEY and CDR2 SMNVEV (reference sequence). The CDR3 is made up of 15 amino acids. Trimming removed 5 bases at V and 7 bases at J, with 18 bases between. The CDR3 here is CASSLANNPLNEQFF. For the CDR3, the DNA is TGTGCCAGCAGTCTCGCCAACAATCCCTTAAATGAGCAGTTCTTC.

In this sample, this clonotype turned up many times. This chain joins TRBV20-1 and TRBJ2-1, with 12 bases that match TRBD2. Germline V CDR1 and CDR2: DFQATT, SNEGSKA (reference sequence). There are 15 residues in the CDR3. V lost 6 bases and J lost 9; bases outside the gene matches: 12. CDR3 sequence: CSARKLAGGVGEQFF. The CDR3 DNA sequence: TGCAGTGCGAGAAAACTAGCGGGAGGAGTGGGTGAGCAGTTCTTC.

This clonotype was seen ten or more times. The rearrangement uses TRBV3-1 and TRBJ1-2; the D gene is possibly TRBD1 (6 bases). This CDR3 is built from 17 residues. Germline V CDR1 and CDR2: LGHDT, YNNKEL (reference sequence). V was shortened by 0 bases and J by 5 bases, with 19 bases between the two germline ends. The CDR3 reads CASSQDQGQVLGYGYTF. CDR3 DNA: TGTGCCAGCAGCCAAGATCAGGGGCAGGTCCTAGGATATGGCTACACCTTC. The full variable domain, with the rest looked up from reference TRBV3-1 and TRBJ1-2, is DTAVSQTPKYLVTQMGNDKSIKCEQNLGHDTMYWYKQDSKKFLKIMFSYNNKELIINETVPNRFSPKSPDKAHLNLHINSLELGDSAVYFCASSQDQGQVLGYGYTFGSGTRLTVV.

This clonotype came up many times. V and J are TRBV3-1 and TRBJ1-6, with D uncertain. The V gene's germline CDR1 is LGHDT and CDR2 YNNKEL (reference sequence). Between the trimmed V and J ends, which lost 1 base and 13 bases, there was a span of 8 bases. CDR3 length equals 12 residues. The CDR3 DNA is TGTGCCAGCAGCCAAGGCCCGACTCCCCTCCACTTT. Amino acids: CASSQGPTPLHF.

In its sample, this clonotype was seen many times. CDR3: CSASRTDNQPQHF. The CDR3 bases are TGCAGTGCTAGTCGGACGGACAATCAGCCCCAGCATTTT. The chain links TRBV20-1 to TRBJ1-5; D remains unclear. CDR3 length equals 13 residues. Germline V gene lookup returns CDR1 DFQATT and CDR2 SNEGSKA (reference sequence). V gave up 3 bases and J gave up 3 bases, with 9 bases separating them.

The chain has TRBV3-1 and TRBJ2-7; 9 bases fit TRBD2. The CDR3 extends over 16 amino acids. The V gene end was trimmed by 2 bases and the J gene end by 2 bases; junction bases not matched to a gene: 7. CDR1 and CDR2 (germline): LGHDT, YNNKEL (reference sequence). In nucleotides, the CDR3 is TGTGCCAGCAGCCAAATTCGAGGCGGGAGGGCCTACGAGCAGTACTTC. Translating gives CASSQIRGGRAYEQYF.

Ten or more counts support this clonotype. This rearrangement joins TRBV5-1 to TRBJ1-1, with a weak D call TRBD1 (6 bases). CDR1 is SGHRS and CDR2 is YFSETQ in the germline V gene. Between the trimmed V and J ends, which lost 4 bases and 3 bases, there was a span of 13 bases. CDR3 size: 14 residues. In nucleotides, the CDR3 is TGCGCCAGCAGCCCGGGACATGGGGACACTGAAGCTTTCTTT. The encoded protein is CASSPGHGDTEAFF.

This clonotype occurred many times. The chain uses TRBV7-9 and TRBJ1-2; 7 bases line up with TRBD1. The V and J ends lost 6 bases and 1 base, in that order; junction bases with no gene match: 5. The CDR3 length is 14 residues. In germline, CDR1 is SEHNR, CDR2 FQNEAQ (reference sequence). In DNA, the CDR3 is TGTGCCAGCAGTCCGGGACAGAGTAACTATGGCTACACCTTC. Translated, it gives CASSPGQSNYGYTF.